This paragraph reports one T cell receptor beta chain. These data belong to a study of blood T cell repertoires in COVID-19. About the research overall: COVID-19 samples from acute and convalescent phases originated in the United States, Italy and Spain. From T cells, B-cell-depleted T cells, or PBMCs came the material, which was cDNA or gDNA.

Methods used by the authors: Using reference gene primer amplification, nucleated cell counts were estimated. Libraries were prepared by immunoSEQ multiplex PCR; TCRdb keeps only in-frame clonotypes and omits some of them. V, J and clone size derive from that table, while D and trimming were established from the DNA sequence. The data show hundreds of thousands of clones, around 86% seen once. The material sequenced was peripheral blood. The receptor was isolated from a man aged 70 or older with acute or convalescent COVID-19.

CDR3 in amino acids: CASSQGQAYTEAFF. Here the CDR3 DNA reads TGTGCCAGCAGCCAGGGACAGGCCTATACTGAAGCTTTCTTT. This chain joins TRBV3-1 (or the pseudogene TRBV3-2) and TRBJ1-1; 8 nucleotides align to TRBD1. The CDR3 runs 14 residues. The germline gives CDR1 LGHDT, CDR2 YNNKEL (reference sequence). With V trimmed by 3 bases and J by 5 bases, 5 bases remained unmatched.